A selection of T cell receptor beta chains follows, all from one sample in a study of shared clonotypes between healthy human individuals. Here immunoSEQ multiplex PCR was the method, and the copy in TCRdb shows in-frame clones only, minus some. The profile shows roughly 490,000 clones, 70% to 80% of them singletons. Sample: PBMCs. Receptors originate from a middle-aged woman in good health. Some clones in this sample may be carry-over from other donors' samples. Both conserved end residues are part of each CDR3.

J gene	V gene	CDR3 protein
TRBJ2-1	TRBV7-2	CASSPGGSSYNEQFF
TRBJ2-7	TRBV7-2	CASSSGGTGLSYEQYF
TRBJ2-3	TRBV9	CASSVAGAGDTQYF
TRBJ1-1	TRBV5-4	CASSTDRGRWTEAFF
TRBJ2-1	TRBV29-1	CSVKGLIYNEQFF
TRBJ2-2	TRBV5-1	CASSDTGVANTGELFF
TRBJ2-1	TRBV29-1	CSVRFLAGDEQFF
TRBJ2-5	TRBV2	CASSESAGVMETQYF
TRBJ2-1	TRBV15	CATSSGGGSYNEQFF
TRBJ2-6	TRBV27	CASSKQGALGANVLTF
TRBJ1-1	TRBV7-2	CASSSSLRYTEAFF
TRBJ2-7	TRBV11-2	CASSVGQGYQYF
TRBJ2-7	TRBV20-1	CSARDPLGQYF
TRBJ1-5	TRBV6-1	CASSERGRGQPQHF
TRBJ2-7	TRBV18	CASSPDRDSGYEQYF
TRBJ2-1	TRBV6-1	CASSAPELIGEQFF
TRBJ2-1	TRBV5-4	CASSFSSGNNEQFF
TRBJ2-1	TRBV10-2	CASTLAGGPGNEQFF
TRBJ2-2	TRBV4-2	CASSLELGGRVGELFF
TRBJ2-5	TRBV5-4	CASSLGGLQETQYF
TRBJ1-3	TRBV9	CASSVAPDGNTIYF
TRBJ1-5	TRBV30	CAWSFLGLNQPQHF
TRBJ1-2	TRBV7-9	CASSGPTDTNYGYTF
TRBJ2-6	TRBV2	CASRGLAGGTGANVLTF
TRBJ2-2	TRBV5-5	CASSHDFTGELFF
TRBJ2-2	TRBV11-3	CASSSSASGENTGELFF
TRBJ2-5	TRBV7-8	CASRRTGGLIPETQYF
TRBJ2-5	TRBV7-2	CASSQGLAEIQETQYF
TRBJ2-5	TRBV5-4	CASSLGGQRYQETQYF
TRBJ2-7	TRBV7-8	CASSVGSYEQYF
TRBJ2-1	TRBV27	CASSLWSSGRGRNEQFF
TRBJ2-7	TRBV5-1	CASSGTSGSREQYF
TRBJ2-1	TRBV29-1	CSVVNSGIEEQFF
TRBJ2-2	TRBV5-4	CASSLAGRQGKTGELFF
TRBJ2-1	TRBV15	CATSPTGLAGGDNEQFF
TRBJ1-2	TRBV6-5	CASTDGGGGGYGYTF
TRBJ2-3	TRBV2	CASSDSQGPDTQYF
TRBJ2-7	TRBV29-1	CSREWGAYDEQYF
TRBJ1-5	TRBV27	CASQKQGFGQPQHF
TRBJ1-2	TRBV7-3	CASSPTGGIAGYTF
TRBJ2-4	TRBV10-3	CAIGIGENIQYF
TRBJ2-5	TRBV5-4	CASSLGTSDVTQYF
TRBJ2-7	TRBV10-2	CASSETGQPAYEQYF
TRBJ2-2	TRBV5-4	CASSLASGGNTGELFF
TRBJ2-3	TRBV27	CASSLEGFATDTQYF
TRBJ2-5	TRBV13	CASSSHRDRGRETQYF
TRBJ2-6	TRBV28	CASSLGSGANVLTF
TRBJ1-4	TRBV15	CATSSEGSAEKLFF
TRBJ2-7	TRBV27	CASRPGGTDYEQYF
TRBJ1-3	TRBV11-2	CASSLAGAIGNTIYF
TRBJ2-3	TRBV5-4	CASRLVPDDTQYF
TRBJ1-5	TRBV4-1	CASSQDGPPLGNQPQHF
TRBJ1-4	TRBV4-1	CASSKGAGEKLFF
TRBJ2-2	TRBV18	CASSPLPGAGTGELFF
TRBJ2-1	TRBV5-1	CASSVLGGGWNEQFF